Sequencing of this T cell receptor beta chain was carried out in a study of molecular identifiers for immune sequencing clone quantification. CDR3 size: 11 residues. V dropped 5 bases and J dropped 7 bases, with 8 bases sitting between them. Germline values: CDR1 SGHVS, CDR2 FQNEAQ. Methods described previously were used for bulk TCR libraries, and listed TCR primers were applied. TCRdb redid the calling of the PCR reads with MiXCR, one entry per CDR3 protein. The profile shows approximately 550,000 distinct CDR3 sequences, roughly 23% of them singletons. This clonotype came up many times. The source of this sequence is a human donor in good health. Some libraries in this study had Jurkat cell RNA spiked in. V is TRBV7-8 and J is TRBJ1-1, with unresolved D. What was sequenced was naive CD8+ T cells from blood, with Jurkat cell RNA spiked in. This sample's subset: FACS-sorted CD8+CD4-CCR7+CD45RA+ naive T cells. The CDR3 sequence: CASSETSEAFF. CDR3 sequence (DNA): TGTGCCAGCAGCGAGACAAGTGAAGCTTTCTTT.